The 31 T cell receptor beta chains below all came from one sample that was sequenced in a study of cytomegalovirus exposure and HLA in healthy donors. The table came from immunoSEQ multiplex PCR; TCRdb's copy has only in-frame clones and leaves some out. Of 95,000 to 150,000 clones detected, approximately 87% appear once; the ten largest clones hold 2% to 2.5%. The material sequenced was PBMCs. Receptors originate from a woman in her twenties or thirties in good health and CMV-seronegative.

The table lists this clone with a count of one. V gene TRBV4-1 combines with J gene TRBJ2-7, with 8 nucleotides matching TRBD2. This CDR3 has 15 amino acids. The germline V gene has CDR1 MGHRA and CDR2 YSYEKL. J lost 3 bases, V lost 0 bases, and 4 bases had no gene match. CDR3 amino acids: CASSQELAGLYEQYF. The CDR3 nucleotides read TGCGCCAGCAGCCAAGAATTAGCGGGACTCTACGAGCAGTACTTC.

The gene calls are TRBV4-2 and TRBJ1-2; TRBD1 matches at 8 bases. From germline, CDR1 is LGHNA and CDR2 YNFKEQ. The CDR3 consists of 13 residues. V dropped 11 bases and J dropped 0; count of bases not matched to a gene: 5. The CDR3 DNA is TGTGCCTCCTCGGACAGGGCTAACTATGGCTACACCTTC. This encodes CASSDRANYGYTF.

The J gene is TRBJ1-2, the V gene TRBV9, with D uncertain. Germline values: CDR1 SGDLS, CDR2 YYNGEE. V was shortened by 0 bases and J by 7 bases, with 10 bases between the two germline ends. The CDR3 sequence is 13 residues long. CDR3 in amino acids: CASSVVEGSGYTF. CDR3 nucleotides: TGTGCCAGCAGCGTAGTAGAGGGCTCTGGCTACACCTTC.

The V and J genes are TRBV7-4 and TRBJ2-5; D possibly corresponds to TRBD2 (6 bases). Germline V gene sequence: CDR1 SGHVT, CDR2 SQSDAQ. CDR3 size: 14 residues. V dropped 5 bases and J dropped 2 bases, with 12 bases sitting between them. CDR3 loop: CASSPAAGQETQYF. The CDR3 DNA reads TGTGCCAGCAGCCCCGCCGCGGGACAAGAGACCCAGTACTTC.

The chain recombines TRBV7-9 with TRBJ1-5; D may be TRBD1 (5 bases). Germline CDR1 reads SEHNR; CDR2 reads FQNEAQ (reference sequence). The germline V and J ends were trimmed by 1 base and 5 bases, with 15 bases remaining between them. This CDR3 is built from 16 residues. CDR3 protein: CASSLVGQRRDQPQHF. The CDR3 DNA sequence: TGTGCCAGCAGCTTAGTTGGGCAGCGCAGGGATCAGCCCCAGCATTTT.

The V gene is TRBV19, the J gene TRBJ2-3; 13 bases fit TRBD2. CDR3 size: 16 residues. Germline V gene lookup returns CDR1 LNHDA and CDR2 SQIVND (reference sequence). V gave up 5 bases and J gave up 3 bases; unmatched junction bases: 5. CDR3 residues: CASSVTSGGATDTQYF. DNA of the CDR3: TGTGCCAGTAGTGTCACTAGCGGGGGGGCAACAGATACGCAGTATTTT.

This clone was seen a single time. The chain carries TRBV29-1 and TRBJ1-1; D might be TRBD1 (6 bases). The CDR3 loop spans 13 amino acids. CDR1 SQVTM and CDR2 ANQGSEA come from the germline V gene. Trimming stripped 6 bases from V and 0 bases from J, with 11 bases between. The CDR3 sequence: CSVDSWVNTEAFF. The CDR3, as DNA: TGCAGCGTGGACAGTTGGGTGAACACTGAAGCTTTCTTT.

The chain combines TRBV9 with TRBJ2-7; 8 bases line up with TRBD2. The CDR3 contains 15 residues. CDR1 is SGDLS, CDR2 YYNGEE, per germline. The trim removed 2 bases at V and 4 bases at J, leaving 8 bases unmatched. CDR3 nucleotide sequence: TGTGCCAGCAGCGTCTGGGCGGGGGGCTTTTACGAGCAGTACTTC. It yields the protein CASSVWAGGFYEQYF.

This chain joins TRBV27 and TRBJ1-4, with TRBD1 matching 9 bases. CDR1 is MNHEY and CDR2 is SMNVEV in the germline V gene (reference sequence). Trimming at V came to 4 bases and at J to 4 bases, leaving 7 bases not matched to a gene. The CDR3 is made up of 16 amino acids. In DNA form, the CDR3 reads TGTGCCAGCAGTTCCCTTCGGACAGGGGTTAATGAAAAACTGTTTTTT. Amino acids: CASSSLRTGVNEKLFF.

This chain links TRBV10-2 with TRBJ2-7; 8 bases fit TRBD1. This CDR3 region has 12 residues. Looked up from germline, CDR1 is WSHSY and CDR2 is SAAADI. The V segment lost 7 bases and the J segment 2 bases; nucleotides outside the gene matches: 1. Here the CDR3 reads CASIQGAYEQYF. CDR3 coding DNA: TGCGCCAGCATACAGGGGGCCTACGAGCAGTACTTC.

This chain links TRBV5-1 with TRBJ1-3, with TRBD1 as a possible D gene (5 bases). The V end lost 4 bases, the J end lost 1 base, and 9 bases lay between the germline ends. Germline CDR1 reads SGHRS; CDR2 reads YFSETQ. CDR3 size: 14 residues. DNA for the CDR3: TGCGCCAGCAGCCCGGGGGGATCTGGAAACACCATATATTTT. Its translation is CASSPGGSGNTIYF.

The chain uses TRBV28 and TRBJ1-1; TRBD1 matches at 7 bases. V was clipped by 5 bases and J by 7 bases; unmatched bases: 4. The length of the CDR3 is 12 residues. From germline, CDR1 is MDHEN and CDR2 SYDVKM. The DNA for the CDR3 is TGTGCCAGCAGTCCGGACAGGAGTGAAGCTTTCTTT. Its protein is CASSPDRSEAFF.

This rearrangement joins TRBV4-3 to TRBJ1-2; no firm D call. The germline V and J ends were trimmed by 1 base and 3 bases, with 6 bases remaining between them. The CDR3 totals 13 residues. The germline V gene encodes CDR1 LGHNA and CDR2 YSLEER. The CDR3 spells CASSQGPDYGYTF. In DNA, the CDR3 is TGCGCCAGCAGCCAAGGTCCAGACTATGGCTACACCTTC.

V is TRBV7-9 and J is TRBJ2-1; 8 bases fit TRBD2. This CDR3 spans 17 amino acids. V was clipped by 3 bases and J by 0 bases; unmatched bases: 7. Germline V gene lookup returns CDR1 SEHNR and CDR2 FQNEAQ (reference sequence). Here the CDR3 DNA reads TGTGCCAGCAGCTTTACGCGGGGGGTACCCTCCTACAATGAGCAGTTCTTC. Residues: CASSFTRGVPSYNEQFF. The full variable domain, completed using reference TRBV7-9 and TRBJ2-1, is DTGVSQNPRHKITKRGQNVTFRCDPISEHNRLYWYRQTLGQGPEFLTYFQNEAQLEKSRLLSDRFSAERPKGSFSTLEIQRTEQGDSAMYLCASSFTRGVPSYNEQFFGPGTRLTVL.

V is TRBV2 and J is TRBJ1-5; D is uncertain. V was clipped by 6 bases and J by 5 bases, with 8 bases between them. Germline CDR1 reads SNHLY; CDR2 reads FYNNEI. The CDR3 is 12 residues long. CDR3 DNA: TGTGCCAGCAGGGCTCCCTATCAGCCCCAGCATTTT. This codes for CASRAPYQPQHF. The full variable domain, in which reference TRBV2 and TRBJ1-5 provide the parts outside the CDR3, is EPEVTQTPSHQVTQMGQEVILRCVPISNHLYFYWYRQILGQKVEFLVSFYNNEISEKSEIFDDQFSVERPDGSNFTLKIRSTKLEDSAMYFCASRAPYQPQHFGDGTRLSIL.

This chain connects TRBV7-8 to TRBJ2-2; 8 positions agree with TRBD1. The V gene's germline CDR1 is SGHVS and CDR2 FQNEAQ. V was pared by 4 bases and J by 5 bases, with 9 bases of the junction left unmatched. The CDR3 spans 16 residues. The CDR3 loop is CASSSRGRLRTGELFF. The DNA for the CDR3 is TGTGCCAGCAGCTCCAGGGGGCGGTTAAGGACCGGGGAGCTGTTTTTT.

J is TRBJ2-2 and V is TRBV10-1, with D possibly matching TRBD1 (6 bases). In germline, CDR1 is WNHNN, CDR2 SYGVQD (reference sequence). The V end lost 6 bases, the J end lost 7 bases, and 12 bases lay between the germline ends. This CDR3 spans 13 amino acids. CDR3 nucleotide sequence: TGCGCCAGCAGGGGGGCCCCCGGCGGGGAGCTGTTTTTT. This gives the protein CASRGAPGGELFF.

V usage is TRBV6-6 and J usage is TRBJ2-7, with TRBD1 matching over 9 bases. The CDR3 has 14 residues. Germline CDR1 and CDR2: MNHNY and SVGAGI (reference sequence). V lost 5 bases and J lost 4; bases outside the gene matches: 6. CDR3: CASSPRDRAYEQYF. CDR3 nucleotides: TGTGCCAGCAGTCCCCGGGACAGGGCGTACGAGCAGTACTTC.

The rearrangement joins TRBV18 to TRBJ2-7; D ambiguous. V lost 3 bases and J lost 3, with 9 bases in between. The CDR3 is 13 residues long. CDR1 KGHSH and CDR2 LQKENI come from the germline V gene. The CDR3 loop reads CASSPSLGYEQYF. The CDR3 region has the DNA TGTGCCAGCTCACCGAGCCTAGGCTACGAGCAGTACTTC.

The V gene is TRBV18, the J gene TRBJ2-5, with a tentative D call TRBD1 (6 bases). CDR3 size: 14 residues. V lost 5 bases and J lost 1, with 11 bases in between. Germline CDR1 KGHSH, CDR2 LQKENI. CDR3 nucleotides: TGTGCCAGCTCAGGAAGACAGGCCCAAGAGACCCAGTACTTC. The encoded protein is CASSGRQAQETQYF. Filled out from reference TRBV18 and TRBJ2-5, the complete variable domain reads NAGVMQNPRHLVRRRGQEARLRCSPMKGHSHVYWYRQLPEEGLKFMVYLQKENIIDESGMPKERFSAEFPKEGPSILRIQQVVRGDSAAYFCASSGRQAQETQYFGPGTRLLVL.

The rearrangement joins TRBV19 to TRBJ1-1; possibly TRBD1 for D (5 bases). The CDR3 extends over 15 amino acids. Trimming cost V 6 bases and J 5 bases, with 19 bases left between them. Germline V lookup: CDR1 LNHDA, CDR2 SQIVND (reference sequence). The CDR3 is CASSPGPAKGTEAFF. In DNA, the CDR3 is TGTGCCAGTAGCCCCGGTCCCGCAAAGGGGACTGAAGCTTTCTTT. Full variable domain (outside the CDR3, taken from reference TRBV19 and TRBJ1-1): DGGITQSPKYLFRKEGQNVTLSCEQNLNHDAMYWYRQDPGQGLRLIYYSQIVNDFQKGDIAEGYSVSREKKESFPLTVTSAQKNPTAFYLCASSPGPAKGTEAFFGQGTRLTVV.

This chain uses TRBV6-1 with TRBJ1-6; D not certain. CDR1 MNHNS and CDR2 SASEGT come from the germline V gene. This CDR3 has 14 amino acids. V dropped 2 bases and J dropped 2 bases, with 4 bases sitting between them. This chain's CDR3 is CASSEQTYNSPLHF. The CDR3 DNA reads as TGTGCCAGCAGTGAACAGACCTATAATTCACCCCTCCACTTT.

CDR3 sequence: CASSLVVMSGFGDEQYF. The CDR3, as DNA: TGTGCCAGCAGCTTAGTTGTCATGTCAGGGTTTGGGGACGAGCAGTACTTC. The genes are TRBV7-9 and TRBJ2-7; TRBD1 is a possible D gene (5 bases). Trimming shortened V by 1 base and J by 5 bases, and 21 bases separated the two germline ends. This CDR3 has 17 amino acids. CDR1 SEHNR and CDR2 FQNEAQ come from the germline V gene (reference sequence).

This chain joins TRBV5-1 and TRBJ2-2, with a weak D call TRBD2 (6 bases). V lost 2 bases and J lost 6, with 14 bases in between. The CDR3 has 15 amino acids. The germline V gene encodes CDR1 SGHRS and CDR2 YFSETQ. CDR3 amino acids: CASSLLAGMAGELFF. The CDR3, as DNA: TGCGCCAGCAGCTTACTAGCTGGGATGGCCGGGGAGCTGTTTTTT.

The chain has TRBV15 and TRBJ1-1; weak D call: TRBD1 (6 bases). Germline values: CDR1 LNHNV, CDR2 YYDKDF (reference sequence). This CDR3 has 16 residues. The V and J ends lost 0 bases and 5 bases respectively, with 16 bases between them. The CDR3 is CATSRDQWGRGTEAFF. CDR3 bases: TGTGCCACCAGCAGAGATCAGTGGGGGCGAGGGACTGAAGCTTTCTTT.

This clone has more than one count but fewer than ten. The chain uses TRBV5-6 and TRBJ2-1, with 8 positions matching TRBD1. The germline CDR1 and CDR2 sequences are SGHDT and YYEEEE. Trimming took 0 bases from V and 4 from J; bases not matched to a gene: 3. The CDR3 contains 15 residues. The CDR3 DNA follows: TGTGCCAGCAGCTTGGGCAGGGGGCAGTACAATGAGCAGTTCTTC. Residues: CASSLGRGQYNEQFF.

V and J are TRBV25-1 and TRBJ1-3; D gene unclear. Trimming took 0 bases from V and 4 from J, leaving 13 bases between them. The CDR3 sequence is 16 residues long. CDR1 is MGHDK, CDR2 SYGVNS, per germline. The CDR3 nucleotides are TGTGCCAGCAGTGAATACGGCCTTATGGAGGGAAACACCATATATTTT. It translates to CASSEYGLMEGNTIYF.

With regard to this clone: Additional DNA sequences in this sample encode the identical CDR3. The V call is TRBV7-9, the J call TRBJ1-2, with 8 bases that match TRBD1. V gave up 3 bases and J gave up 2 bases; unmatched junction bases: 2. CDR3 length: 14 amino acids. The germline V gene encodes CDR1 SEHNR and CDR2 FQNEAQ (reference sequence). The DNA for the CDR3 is TGTGCCAGCAGCTTGACAGGGGCCAACTATGGCTACACCTTC. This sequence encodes CASSLTGANYGYTF.

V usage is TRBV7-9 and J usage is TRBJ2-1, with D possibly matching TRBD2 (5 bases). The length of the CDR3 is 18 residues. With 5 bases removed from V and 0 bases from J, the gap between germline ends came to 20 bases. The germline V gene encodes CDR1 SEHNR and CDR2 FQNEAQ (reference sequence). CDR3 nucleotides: TGTGCCAGCAGCCTCCGCGAAAAGGACTCGAGCTCCTACAATGAGCAGTTCTTC. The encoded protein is CASSLREKDSSSYNEQFF.

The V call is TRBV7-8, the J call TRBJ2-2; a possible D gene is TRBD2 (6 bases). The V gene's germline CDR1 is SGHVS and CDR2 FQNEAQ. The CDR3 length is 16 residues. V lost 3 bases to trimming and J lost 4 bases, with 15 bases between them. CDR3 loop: CASSLGGGFATGELFF. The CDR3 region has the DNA TGTGCCAGCAGCTTGGGTGGAGGGTTCGCCACCGGGGAGCTGTTTTTT.

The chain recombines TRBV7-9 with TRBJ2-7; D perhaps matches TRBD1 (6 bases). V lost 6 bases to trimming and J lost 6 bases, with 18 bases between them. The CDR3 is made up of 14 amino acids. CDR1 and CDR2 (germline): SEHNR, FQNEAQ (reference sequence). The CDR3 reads CASRPGTLKPEQYF. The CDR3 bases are TGTGCCAGCAGACCTGGGACACTAAAGCCCGAGCAGTACTTC.